This T cell receptor (beta chain) was identified during a study of OX40 agonist ivuxolimab in advanced cancers. Profiled with immunoSEQ multiplex PCR; TCRdb holds only in-frame clones, not every one. The sample holds tens of thousands of clones; approximately 95% are singletons and the top ten take about 11%. The CDR3 length is 23 residues. The TCR sequence derives from an adult with an advanced solid tumor such as melanoma, head and neck, liver or kidney cancer. The V and J genes are TRBV21-1 and TRBJ1-5. TRBV21-1 corresponds to a pseudogene. The material was CD4+ or CD8+ T cells sorted from blood, obtained in a trial of the OX40 agonist ivuxolimab. The CDR3 region is CASSKEIFSGGTEEGLGYQPQHF. The CDR3, as DNA: TGTGCCAGCAGCAAAGAAATTTTTAGTGGAGGGACGGAAGAAGGTTTGGGATATCAGCCCCAGCATTTT.